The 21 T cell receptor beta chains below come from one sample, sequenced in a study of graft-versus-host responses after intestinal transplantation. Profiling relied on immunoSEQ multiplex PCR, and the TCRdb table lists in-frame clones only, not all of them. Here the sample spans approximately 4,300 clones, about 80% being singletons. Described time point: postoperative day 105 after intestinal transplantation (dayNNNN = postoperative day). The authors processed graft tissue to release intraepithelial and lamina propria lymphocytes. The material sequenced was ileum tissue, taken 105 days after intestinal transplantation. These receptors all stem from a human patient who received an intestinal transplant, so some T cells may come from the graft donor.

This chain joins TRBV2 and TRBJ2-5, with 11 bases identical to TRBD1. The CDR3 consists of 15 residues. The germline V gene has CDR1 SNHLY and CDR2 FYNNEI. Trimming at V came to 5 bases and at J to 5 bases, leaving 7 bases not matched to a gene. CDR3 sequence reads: CASSWPGQGGETQYF. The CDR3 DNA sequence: TGTGCCAGCAGTTGGCCGGGACAGGGGGGCGAGACCCAGTACTTC.

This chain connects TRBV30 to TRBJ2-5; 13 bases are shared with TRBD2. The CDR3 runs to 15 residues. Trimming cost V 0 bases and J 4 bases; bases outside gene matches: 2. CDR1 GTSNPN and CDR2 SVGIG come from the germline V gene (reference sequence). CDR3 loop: CAWSVLAGGPETQYF. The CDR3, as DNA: TGTGCCTGGAGTGTACTAGCGGGAGGGCCAGAGACCCAGTACTTC.

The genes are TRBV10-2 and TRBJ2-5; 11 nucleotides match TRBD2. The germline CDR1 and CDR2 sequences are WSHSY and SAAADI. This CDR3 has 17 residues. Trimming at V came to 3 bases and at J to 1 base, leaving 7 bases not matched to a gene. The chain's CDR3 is CASSEPRTSGFQETQYF. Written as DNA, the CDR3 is TGCGCCAGCAGTGAACCCCGGACTAGCGGGTTCCAAGAGACCCAGTACTTC.

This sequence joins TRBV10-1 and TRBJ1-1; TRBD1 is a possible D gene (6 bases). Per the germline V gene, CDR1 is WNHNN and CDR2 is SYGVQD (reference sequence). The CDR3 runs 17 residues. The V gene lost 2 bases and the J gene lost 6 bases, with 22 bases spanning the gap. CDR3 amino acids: CASSERSGGRKVAEAFF. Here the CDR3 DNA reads TGCGCCAGCAGTGAGAGGTCTGGGGGGCGAAAAGTCGCTGAAGCTTTCTTT.

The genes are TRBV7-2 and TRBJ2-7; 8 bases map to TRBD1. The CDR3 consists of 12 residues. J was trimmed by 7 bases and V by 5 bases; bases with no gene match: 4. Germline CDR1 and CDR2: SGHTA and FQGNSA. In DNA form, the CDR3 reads TGTGCCAGCAGCAGGACAGGGCTTGAGCAGTACTTC. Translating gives CASSRTGLEQYF. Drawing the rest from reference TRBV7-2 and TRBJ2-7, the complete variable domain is GAGVSQSPSNKVTEKGKDVELRCDPISGHTALYWYRQSLGQGLEFLIYFQGNSAPDKSGLPSDRFSAERTGGSVSTLTIQRTQQEDSAVYLCASSRTGLEQYFGPGTRLTVT.

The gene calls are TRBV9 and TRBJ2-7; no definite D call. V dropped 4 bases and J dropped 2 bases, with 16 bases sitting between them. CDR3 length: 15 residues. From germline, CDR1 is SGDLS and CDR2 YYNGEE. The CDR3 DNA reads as TGTGCCAGCAGCCCCCGTAGGGATCTCCCCTACGAGCAGTACTTC. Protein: CASSPRRDLPYEQYF.

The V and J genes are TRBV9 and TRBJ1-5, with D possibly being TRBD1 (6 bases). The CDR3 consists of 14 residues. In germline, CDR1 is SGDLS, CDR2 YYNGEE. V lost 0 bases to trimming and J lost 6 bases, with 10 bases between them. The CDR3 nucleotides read TGTGCCAGCAGCGTAGAAGGGGGGAGTCAGCCCCAGCATTTT. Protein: CASSVEGGSQPQHF.

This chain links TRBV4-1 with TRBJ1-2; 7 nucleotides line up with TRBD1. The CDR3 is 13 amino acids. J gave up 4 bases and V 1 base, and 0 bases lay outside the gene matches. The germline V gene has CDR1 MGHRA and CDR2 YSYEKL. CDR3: CASSQAGGYGYTF. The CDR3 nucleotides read TGCGCCAGCAGCCAAGCAGGGGGCTATGGCTACACCTTC.

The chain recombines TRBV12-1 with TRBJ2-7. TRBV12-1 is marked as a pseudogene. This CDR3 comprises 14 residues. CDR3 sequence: CASSLPGPSYEQYF. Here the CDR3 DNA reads TGTGCCAGCAGCCTCCCGGGACCATCCTACGAGCAGTACTTC.

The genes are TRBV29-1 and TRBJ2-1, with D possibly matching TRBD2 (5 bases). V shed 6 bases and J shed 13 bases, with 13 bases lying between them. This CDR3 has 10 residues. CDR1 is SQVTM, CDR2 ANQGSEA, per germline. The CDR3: CSVPPGEQFF. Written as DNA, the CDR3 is TGCAGCGTCCCCCCCGGGGAACAGTTCTTC.

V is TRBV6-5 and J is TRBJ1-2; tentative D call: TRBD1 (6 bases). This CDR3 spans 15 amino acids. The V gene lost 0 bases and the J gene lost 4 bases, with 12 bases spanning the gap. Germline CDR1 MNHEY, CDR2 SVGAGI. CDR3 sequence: CASSYSRGGSYGYTF. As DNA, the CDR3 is TGTGCCAGCAGTTACTCGAGGGGGGGCTCCTATGGCTACACCTTC.

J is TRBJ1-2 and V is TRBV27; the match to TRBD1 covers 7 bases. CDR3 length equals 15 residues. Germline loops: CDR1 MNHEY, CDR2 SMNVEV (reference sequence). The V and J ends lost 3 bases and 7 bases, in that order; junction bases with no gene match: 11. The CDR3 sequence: CASSFSRGLAGGYTF. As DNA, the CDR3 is TGTGCCAGCAGTTTCTCTAGGGGGCTTGCGGGTGGCTACACCTTC.

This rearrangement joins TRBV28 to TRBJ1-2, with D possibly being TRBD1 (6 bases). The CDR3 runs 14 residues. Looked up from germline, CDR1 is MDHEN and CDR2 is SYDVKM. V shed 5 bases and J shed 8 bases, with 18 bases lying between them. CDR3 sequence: CASSVAVTGKGYTF. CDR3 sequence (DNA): TGTGCCAGCAGTGTAGCCGTCACAGGGAAAGGCTACACCTTC.

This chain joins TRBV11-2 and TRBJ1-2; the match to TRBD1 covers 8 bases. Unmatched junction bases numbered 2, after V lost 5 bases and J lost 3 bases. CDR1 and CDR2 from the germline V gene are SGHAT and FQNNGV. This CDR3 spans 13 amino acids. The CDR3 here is CASSPGGDYGYTF. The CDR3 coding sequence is TGTGCCAGCAGCCCAGGGGGCGACTATGGCTACACCTTC.

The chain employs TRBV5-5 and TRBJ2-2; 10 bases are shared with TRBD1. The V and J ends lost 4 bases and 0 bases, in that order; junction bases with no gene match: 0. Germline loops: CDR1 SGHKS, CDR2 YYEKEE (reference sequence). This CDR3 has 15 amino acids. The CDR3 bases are TGTGCCAGCAGCGGGACAGGGGCGAACACCGGGGAGCTGTTTTTT. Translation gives CASSGTGANTGELFF.

The CDR3 protein is CASSLSGRPNTGELFF. The CDR3 region has the DNA TGTGCCAGCAGTTTAAGTGGGAGACCGAACACCGGGGAGCTGTTTTTT. The chain uses TRBV27 and TRBJ2-2; the D gene is possibly TRBD2 (5 bases). The CDR3 spans 16 residues. Trimming left V 2 bases short and J 0 bases short, with 10 bases between. In germline, CDR1 is MNHEY, CDR2 SMNVEV (reference sequence).

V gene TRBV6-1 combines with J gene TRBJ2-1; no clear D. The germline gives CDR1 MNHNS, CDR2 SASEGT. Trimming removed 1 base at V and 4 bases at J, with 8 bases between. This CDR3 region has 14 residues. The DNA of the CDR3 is TGTGCCAGCAGTGAAGGGGGTCTTTACAATGAGCAGTTCTTC. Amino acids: CASSEGGLYNEQFF.

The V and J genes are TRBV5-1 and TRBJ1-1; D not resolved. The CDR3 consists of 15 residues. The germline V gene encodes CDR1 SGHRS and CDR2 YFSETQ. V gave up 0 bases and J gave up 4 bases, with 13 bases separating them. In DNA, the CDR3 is TGCGCCAGCAGCTTGGAGCCCCCCATAGGCACTGAAGCTTTCTTT. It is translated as CASSLEPPIGTEAFF.

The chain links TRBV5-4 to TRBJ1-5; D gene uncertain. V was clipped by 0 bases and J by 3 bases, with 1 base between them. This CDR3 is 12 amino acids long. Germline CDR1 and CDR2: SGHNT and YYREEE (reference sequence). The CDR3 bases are TGTGCCAGCAGCTTGGACAATCAGCCCCAGCATTTT. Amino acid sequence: CASSLDNQPQHF.

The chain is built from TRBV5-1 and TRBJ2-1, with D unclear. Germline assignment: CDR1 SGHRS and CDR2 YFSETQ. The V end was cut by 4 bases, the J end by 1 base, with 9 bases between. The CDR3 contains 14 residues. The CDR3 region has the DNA TGCGCCAGCAGCCCGCCTCCTTCCTACAATGAGCAGTTCTTC. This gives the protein CASSPPPSYNEQFF.

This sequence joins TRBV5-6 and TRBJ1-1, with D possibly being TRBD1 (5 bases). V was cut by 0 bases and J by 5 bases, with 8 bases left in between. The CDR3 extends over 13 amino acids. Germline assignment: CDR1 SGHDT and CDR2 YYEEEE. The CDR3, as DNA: TGTGCCAGCAGCTTGGCCTCAGGGACTGAAGCTTTCTTT. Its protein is CASSLASGTEAFF.